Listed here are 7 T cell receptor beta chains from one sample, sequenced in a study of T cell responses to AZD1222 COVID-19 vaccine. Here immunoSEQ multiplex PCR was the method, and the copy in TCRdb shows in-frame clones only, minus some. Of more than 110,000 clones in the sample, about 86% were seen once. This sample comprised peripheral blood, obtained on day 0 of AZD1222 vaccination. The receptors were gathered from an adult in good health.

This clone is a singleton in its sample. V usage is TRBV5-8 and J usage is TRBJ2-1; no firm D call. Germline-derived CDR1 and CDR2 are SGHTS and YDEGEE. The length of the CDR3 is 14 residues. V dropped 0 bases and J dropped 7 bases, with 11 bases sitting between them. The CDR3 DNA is TGTGCCAGCAGCTTGGAAGTGGGTAGGAATGAGCAGTTCTTC. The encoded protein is CASSLEVGRNEQFF.

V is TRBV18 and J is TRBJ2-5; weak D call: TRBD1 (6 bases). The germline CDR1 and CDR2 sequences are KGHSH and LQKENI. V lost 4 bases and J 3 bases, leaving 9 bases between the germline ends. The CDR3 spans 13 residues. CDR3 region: CASSLPGEETQYF. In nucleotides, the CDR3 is TGTGCCAGCTCACTCCCAGGGGAAGAGACCCAGTACTTC.

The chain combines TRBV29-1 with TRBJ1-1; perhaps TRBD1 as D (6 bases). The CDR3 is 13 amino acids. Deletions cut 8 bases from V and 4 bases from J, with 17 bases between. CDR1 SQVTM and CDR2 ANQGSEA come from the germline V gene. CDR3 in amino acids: CSTIEEGGTEAFF. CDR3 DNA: TGCAGCACCATCGAGGAAGGGGGCACTGAAGCTTTCTTT.

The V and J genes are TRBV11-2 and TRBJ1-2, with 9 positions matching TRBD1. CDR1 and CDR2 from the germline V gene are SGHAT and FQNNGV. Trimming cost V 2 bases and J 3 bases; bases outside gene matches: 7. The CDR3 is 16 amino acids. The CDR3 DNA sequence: TGTGCCAGCAGCTTAACACAGGGGGCGCCGGACTATGGCTACACCTTC. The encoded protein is CASSLTQGAPDYGYTF.

The CDR3 here is CASSPIDREGYYGYTF. The DNA of the CDR3 is TGTGCCAGCAGCCCGATTGACAGGGAAGGTTACTATGGCTACACCTTC. This sequence joins TRBV7-2 and TRBJ1-2; TRBD1 matches 7 bases. CDR1 and CDR2 (germline): SGHTA, FQGNSA. The CDR3 totals 16 residues. The V and J ends lost 5 bases and 3 bases, in that order; junction bases with no gene match: 12.

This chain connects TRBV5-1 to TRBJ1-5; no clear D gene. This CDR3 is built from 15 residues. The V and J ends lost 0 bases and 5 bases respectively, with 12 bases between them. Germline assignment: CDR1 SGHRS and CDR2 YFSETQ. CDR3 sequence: CASSLAGQSYQPQHF. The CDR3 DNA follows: TGCGCCAGCAGCTTGGCCGGGCAGTCCTATCAGCCCCAGCATTTT.

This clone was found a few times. The CDR3 reads CASRRSGEPTGYTF. CDR3 DNA: TGTGCCAGCAGACGCTCCGGGGAACCGACCGGCTACACCTTC. The rearrangement joins TRBV27 to TRBJ1-2; no clear D gene. The CDR3 has 14 amino acids. V gave up 6 bases and J gave up 8 bases, with 19 bases separating them. Looked up from germline, CDR1 is MNHEY and CDR2 is SMNVEV (reference sequence).